The sequence of this T cell receptor (beta chain) was determined in a study of brain T cells in children with intractable seizures. The J segment lost 8 bases and the V segment lost 4 bases, leaving 8 bases of the junction unmatched. CDR1 is SGHRS and CDR2 is YFSETQ in the germline V gene. The CDR3 has 15 residues. Stated time point: blood from clinic visit 5 months post-surgery; TSC patient then seizure free. Surgery cases with the highest brain T cell transcript signatures were chosen for sequencing. Pre-surgery treatment included at least one anti-epileptic drug. Method: immunoSEQ multiplex PCR; TCRdb's copy keeps in-frame clones and lacks some. The profile shows hundreds of thousands of clones, 93% of them singletons. Findings and limits, study-wide: Pre- and post-surgery blood differed in depth, so pre-surgery absences may be undersampling. Viral specificity was inferred only from CDR3 similarity; HCMV serostatus was unknown.

Of note for this clone: The antigen is undetermined.

Sample: peripheral blood, taken more than 4 months after surgery. The V and J genes are TRBV5-1 and TRBJ1-4; TRBD1 aligns across 10 bases. This TCR was sampled from a boy younger than two with tuberous sclerosis and intractable seizures. CDR3 DNA: TGCGCCAGCAGCCAAAGACAGGGGGCCGGGGAAAAACTGTTTTTT. It encodes CASSQRQGAGEKLFF.